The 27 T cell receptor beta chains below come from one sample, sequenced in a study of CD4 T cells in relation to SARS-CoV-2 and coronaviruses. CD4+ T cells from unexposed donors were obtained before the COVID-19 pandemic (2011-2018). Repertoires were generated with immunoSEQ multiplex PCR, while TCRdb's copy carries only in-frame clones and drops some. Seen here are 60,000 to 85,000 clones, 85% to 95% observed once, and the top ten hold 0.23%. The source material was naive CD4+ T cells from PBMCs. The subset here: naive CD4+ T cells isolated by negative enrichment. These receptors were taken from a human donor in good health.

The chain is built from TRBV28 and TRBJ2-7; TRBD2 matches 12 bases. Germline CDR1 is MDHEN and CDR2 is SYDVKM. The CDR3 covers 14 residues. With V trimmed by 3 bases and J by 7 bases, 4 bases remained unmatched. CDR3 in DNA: TGTGCCAGCAGTTTGCTAGCGGGGGGGTGGGAGCAGTACTTC. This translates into CASSLLAGGWEQYF. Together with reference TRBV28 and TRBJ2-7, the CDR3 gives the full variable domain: DVKVTQSSRYLVKRTGEKVFLECVQDMDHENMFWYRQDPGLGLRLIYFSYDVKMKEKGDIPEGYSVSREKKERFSLILESASTNQTSMYLCASSLLAGGWEQYFGPGTRLTVT.

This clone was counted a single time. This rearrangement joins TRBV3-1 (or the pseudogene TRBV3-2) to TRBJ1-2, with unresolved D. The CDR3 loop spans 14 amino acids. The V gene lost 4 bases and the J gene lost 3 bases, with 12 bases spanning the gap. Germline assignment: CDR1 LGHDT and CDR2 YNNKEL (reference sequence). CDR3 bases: TGTGCCAGCAGCCGGAGGGCTCCAGACTATGGCTACACCTTC. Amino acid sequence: CASSRRAPDYGYTF.

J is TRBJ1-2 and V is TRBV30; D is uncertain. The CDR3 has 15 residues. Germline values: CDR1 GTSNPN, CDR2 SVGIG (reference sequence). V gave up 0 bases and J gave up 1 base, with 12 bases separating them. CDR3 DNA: TGTGCCTGGAGTGTACGAAGGGCAAATAACTATGGCTACACCTTC. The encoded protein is CAWSVRRANNYGYTF.

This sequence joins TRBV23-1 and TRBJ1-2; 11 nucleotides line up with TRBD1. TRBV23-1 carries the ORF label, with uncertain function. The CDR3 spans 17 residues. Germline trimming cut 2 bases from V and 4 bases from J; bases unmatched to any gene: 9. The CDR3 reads CASSQRGGQGEFYGYTF. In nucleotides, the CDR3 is TGCGCCAGCAGTCAACGAGGGGGACAGGGGGAATTCTATGGCTACACCTTC.

The CDR3 here is CASSPGFDEQFF. The CDR3 DNA reads as TGTGCCAGCTCACCCGGGTTTGATGAGCAGTTCTTC. The V and J genes are TRBV18 and TRBJ2-1; D remains ambiguous. The CDR3 is 12 amino acids. Germline CDR1 and CDR2: KGHSH and LQKENI. V lost 3 bases and J lost 8, with 8 bases in between.

This chain's CDR3 is CASSSPVLYEQYF. In nucleotides, the CDR3 is TGCGCCAGCAGCTCCCCGGTCCTCTACGAGCAGTACTTC. This chain connects TRBV5-1 to TRBJ2-7; D call uncertain. Germline loops: CDR1 SGHRS, CDR2 YFSETQ. The V end lost 3 bases, the J end lost 3 bases, and 10 bases lay between the germline ends. The CDR3 loop spans 13 amino acids.

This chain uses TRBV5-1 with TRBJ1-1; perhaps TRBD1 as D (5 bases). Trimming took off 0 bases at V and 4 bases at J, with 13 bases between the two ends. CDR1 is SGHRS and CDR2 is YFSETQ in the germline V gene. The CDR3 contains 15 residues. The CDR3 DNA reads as TGCGCCAGCAGCTTGGCCCCAGGGAAGGGCACTGAAGCTTTCTTT. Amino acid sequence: CASSLAPGKGTEAFF.

The CDR3 DNA reads TGTGCCAGCAGTGTAGTTGGGACAGATACGCAGTATTTT. It encodes CASSVVGTDTQYF. The chain couples TRBV2 to TRBJ2-3; D is ambiguous. The CDR3 loop spans 13 amino acids. Trimming shortened V by 4 bases and J by 3 bases, and 8 bases separated the two germline ends. Germline CDR1 and CDR2: SNHLY and FYNNEI.

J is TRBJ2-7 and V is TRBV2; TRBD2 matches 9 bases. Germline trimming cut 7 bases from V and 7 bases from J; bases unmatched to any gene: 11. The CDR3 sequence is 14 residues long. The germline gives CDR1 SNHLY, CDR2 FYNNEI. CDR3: CASNGERGAVEQYF. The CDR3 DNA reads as TGTGCCAGCAACGGAGAGCGGGGGGCGGTGGAGCAGTACTTC.

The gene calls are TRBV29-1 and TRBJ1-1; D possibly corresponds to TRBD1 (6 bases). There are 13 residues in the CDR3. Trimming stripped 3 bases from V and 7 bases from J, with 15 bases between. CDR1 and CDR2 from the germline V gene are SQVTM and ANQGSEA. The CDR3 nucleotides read TGCAGCGTTGATTCCAGGGGAGAATTTGAAGCTTTCTTT. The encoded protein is CSVDSRGEFEAFF. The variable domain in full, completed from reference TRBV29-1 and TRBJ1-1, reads SAVISQKPSRDICQRGTSLTIQCQVDSQVTMMFWYRQQPGQSLTLIATANQGSEATYESGFVIDKFPISRPNLTFSTLTVSNMSPEDSSIYLCSVDSRGEFEAFFGQGTRLTVV.

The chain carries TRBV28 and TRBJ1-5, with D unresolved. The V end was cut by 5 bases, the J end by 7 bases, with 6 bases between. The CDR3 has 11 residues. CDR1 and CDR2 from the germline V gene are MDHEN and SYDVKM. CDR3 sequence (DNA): TGTGCCAGCAGTGGGATCCAGCCCCAGCATTTT. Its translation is CASSGIQPQHF.

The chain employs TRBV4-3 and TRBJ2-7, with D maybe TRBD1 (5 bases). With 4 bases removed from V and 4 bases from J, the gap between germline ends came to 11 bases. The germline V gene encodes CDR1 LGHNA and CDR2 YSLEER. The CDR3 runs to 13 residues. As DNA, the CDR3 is TGCGCCAGCAGCCCCGCCCAGGGATACGAGCAGTACTTC. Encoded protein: CASSPAQGYEQYF.

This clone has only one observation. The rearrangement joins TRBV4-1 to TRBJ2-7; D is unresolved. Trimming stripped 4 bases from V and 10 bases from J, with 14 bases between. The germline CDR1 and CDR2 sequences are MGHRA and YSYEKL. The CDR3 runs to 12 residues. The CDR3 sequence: CASSPPLGSQYF. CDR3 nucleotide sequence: TGCGCCAGCAGCCCGCCTCTAGGGTCTCAGTACTTC.

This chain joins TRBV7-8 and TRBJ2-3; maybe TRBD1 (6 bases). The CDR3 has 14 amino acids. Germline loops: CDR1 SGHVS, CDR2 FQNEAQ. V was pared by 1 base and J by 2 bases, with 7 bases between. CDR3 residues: CASSLGTVTDTQYF. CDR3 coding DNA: TGTGCCAGCAGCTTAGGGACAGTCACAGATACGCAGTATTTT.

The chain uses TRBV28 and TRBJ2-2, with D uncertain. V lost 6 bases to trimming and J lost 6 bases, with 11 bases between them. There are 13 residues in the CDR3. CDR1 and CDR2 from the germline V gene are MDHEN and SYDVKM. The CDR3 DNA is TGTGCCAGCAGCGCACTCATTGCCGGGGAGCTGTTTTTT. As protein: CASSALIAGELFF.

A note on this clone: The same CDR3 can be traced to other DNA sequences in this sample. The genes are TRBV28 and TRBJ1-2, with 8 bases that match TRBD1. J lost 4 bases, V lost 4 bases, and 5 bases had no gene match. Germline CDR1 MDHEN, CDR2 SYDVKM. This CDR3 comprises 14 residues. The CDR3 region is CASSSGQASYGYTF. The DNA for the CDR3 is TGTGCCAGCAGTTCGGGACAGGCAAGCTATGGCTACACCTTC.

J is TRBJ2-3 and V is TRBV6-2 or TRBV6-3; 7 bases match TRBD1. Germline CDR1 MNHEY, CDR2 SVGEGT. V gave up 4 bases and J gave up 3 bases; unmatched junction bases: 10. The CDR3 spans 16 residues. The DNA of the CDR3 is TGTGCCAGCAGTTCTGGTACCTCGACAGGGACAGATACGCAGTATTTT. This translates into CASSSGTSTGTDTQYF.

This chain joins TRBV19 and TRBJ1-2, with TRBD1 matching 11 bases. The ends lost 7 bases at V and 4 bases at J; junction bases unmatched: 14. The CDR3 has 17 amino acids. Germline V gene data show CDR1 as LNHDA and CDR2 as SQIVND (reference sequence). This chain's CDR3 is CASTFRTGGAYAYGYTF. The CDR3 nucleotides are TGTGCCAGTACTTTCCGGACAGGGGGCGCCTATGCCTATGGCTACACCTTC.

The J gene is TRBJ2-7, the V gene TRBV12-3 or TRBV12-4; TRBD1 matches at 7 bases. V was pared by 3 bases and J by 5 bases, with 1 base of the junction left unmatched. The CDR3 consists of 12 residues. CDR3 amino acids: CASSFDRDEQYF. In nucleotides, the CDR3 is TGTGCCAGCAGTTTCGACAGGGACGAGCAGTACTTC.

For the CDR3, the DNA is TGTGCCACGTACTTGGACCTTCAGCGGCTGTATAATTCACCCCTCCACTTT. Translating it yields CATYLDLQRLYNSPLHF. This sequence joins TRBV5-4 and TRBJ1-6; D is ambiguous. This CDR3 has 17 residues. The V end lost 9 bases, the J end lost 4 bases, and 23 bases lay between the germline ends. In germline, CDR1 is SGHNT, CDR2 YYREEE (reference sequence).

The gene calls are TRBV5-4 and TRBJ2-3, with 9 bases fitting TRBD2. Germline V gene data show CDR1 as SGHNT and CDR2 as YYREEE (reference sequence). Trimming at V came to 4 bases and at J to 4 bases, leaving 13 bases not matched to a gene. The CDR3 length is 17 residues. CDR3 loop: CASSPPGRAGGPDTQYF. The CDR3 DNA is TGTGCCAGCAGCCCCCCCGGCAGGGCGGGGGGGCCAGATACGCAGTATTTT.

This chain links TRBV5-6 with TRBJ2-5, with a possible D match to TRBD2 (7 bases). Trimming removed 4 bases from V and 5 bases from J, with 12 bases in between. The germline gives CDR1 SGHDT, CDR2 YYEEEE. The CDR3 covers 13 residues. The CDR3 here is CASSPEGGETQYF. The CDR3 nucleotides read TGTGCCAGCAGCCCGGAGGGGGGGGAGACCCAGTACTTC.

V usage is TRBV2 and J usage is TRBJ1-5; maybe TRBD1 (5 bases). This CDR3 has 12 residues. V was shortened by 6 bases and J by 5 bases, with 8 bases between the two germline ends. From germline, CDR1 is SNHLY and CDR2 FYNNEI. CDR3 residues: CASRQGDQPQHF. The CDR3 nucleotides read TGTGCCAGCAGGCAGGGAGATCAGCCCCAGCATTTT.

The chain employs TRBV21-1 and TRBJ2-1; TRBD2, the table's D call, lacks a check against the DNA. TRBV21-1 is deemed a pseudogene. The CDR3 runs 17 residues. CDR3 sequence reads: CASSKIILAGVENEQFF. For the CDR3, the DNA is TGTGCCAGCAGCAAAATAATACTAGCGGGAGTAGAAAATGAGCAGTTCTTC.

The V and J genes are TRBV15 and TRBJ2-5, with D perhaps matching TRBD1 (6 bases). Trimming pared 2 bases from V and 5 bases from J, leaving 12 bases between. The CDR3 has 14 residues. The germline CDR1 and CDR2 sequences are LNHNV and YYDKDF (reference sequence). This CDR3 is CATSRRGIRETQYF. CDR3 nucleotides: TGTGCCACCAGCAGAAGGGGGATCCGGGAGACCCAGTACTTC.

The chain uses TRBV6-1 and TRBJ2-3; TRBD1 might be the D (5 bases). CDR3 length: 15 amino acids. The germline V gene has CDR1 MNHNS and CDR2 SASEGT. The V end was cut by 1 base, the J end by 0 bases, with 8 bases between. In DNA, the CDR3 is TGTGCCAGCAGTGAAGGGACATTCAGCACAGATACGCAGTATTTT. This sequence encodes CASSEGTFSTDTQYF.

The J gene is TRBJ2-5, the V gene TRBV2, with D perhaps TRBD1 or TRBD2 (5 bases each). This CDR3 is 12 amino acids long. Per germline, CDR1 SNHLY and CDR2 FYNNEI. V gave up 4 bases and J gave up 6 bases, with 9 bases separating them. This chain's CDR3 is CASSGGYQTQYF. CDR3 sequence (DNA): TGTGCCAGCAGTGGGGGGTATCAGACCCAGTACTTC.